Shown below are 24 T cell receptor beta chains from a single sample sequenced in a study of early T cells in non-severe SARS-CoV-2 infection. TCRdb re-called the 5' RACE reads through MiXCR, storing one row per CDR3 protein. The sample consists of around 33,000 distinct CDR3 sequences, approximately 5.8% of them appearing once. Sequences were obtained from whole blood. All receptors derive from an adult who was a healthcare worker with PCR-confirmed SARS-CoV-2 infection or an uninfected control (not recorded which).

This clonotype was counted ten times or more. This rearrangement joins TRBV2 to TRBJ1-4; D remains unclear. V lost 7 bases and J lost 10, with 16 bases in between. The CDR3 runs to 13 residues. Germline V gene lookup returns CDR1 SNHLY and CDR2 FYNNEI. CDR3 amino acids: CASIPARYGKLFF. The CDR3 coding sequence is TGTGCCAGCATACCGGCTCGGTATGGAAAACTGTTTTTT.

The J gene is TRBJ2-7, the V gene TRBV29-1; 9 bases are shared with TRBD1. This CDR3 has 12 residues. Germline V gives CDR1 SQVTM, CDR2 ANQGSEA. The trim removed 6 bases at V and 6 bases at J, leaving 6 bases unmatched. The CDR3 sequence: CSVQGAGREQYF. The CDR3 bases are TGCAGCGTACAGGGGGCCGGCCGCGAGCAGTACTTC.

The chain links TRBV20-1 to TRBJ2-6; D gene unclear. Germline V gives CDR1 DFQATT, CDR2 SNEGSKA (reference sequence). The CDR3 runs to 15 residues. V dropped 2 bases and J dropped 1 base, with 9 bases sitting between them. CDR3 nucleotides: TGCAGTGCTAGACAGGTTTTGTCTGGGGCCAACGTCCTGACTTTC. Translation gives CSARQVLSGANVLTF.

This clonotype was recorded at least ten times. The CDR3 region is CASETGTSGVDEQFF. CDR3 DNA: TGTGCCAGTGAAACCGGGACTAGCGGGGTCGATGAGCAGTTCTTC. The V gene is TRBV19, the J gene TRBJ2-1; 13 nucleotides align to TRBD2. The CDR3 is 15 amino acids. J lost 8 bases, V lost 8 bases, and 9 bases had no gene match. Germline values: CDR1 LNHDA, CDR2 SQIVND (reference sequence).

This clonotype was recorded a few times. The V and J genes are TRBV5-1 and TRBJ1-1, with D possibly matching TRBD1 (6 bases). The CDR3 runs 16 residues. Germline values: CDR1 SGHRS, CDR2 YFSETQ. The ends were cut back, 4 bases at V and 5 bases at J, with 21 bases in the middle. The CDR3, as DNA: TGCGCCAGCAGCCGCCCCCTTGGGGGGGCTAAAACTGAAGCTTTCTTT. Encoded protein: CASSRPLGGAKTEAFF.

This chain links TRBV14 with TRBJ2-3; D might be TRBD1 or TRBD2, each matching 5 bases. Germline-derived CDR1 and CDR2 are SGHDN and FVKESK. The CDR3 loop spans 13 amino acids. The ends were cut back, 1 base at V and 4 bases at J, with 6 bases in the middle. In DNA form, the CDR3 reads TGTGCCAGCAGCCAAGCGGGACCAGATACGCAGTATTTT. Protein product: CASSQAGPDTQYF.

This clonotype was counted many times. The chain carries TRBV5-1 and TRBJ1-1, with TRBD1 identical over 8 bases. This CDR3 is built from 15 residues. Trimming at V came to 4 bases and at J to 0 bases, leaving 5 bases not matched to a gene. Germline assignment: CDR1 SGHRS and CDR2 YFSETQ. This CDR3 reads CASSRRDRLNTEAFF. The CDR3 DNA sequence: TGCGCCAGCAGCCGGAGGGACAGGCTGAACACTGAAGCTTTCTTT.

This clonotype was seen repeatedly, ten times or more. The chain employs TRBV12-3 or TRBV12-4 and TRBJ2-1; D is tentatively TRBD1 or TRBD2 (5 bases each). The CDR3 spans 15 residues. Trimming shortened V by 5 bases and J by 3 bases, and 14 bases separated the two germline ends. The CDR3 coding sequence is TGTGCCAGCAGTCAAGCCGGGACGATCTACAATGAGCAGTTCTTC. Protein sequence: CASSQAGTIYNEQFF.

In its sample, this clonotype was seen many times. The V gene is TRBV29-1, the J gene TRBJ2-3; 8 bases are a match to TRBD2. The CDR3 spans 14 residues. CDR1 is SQVTM and CDR2 is ANQGSEA in the germline V gene. Trimming took 7 bases from V and 4 from J; bases not matched to a gene: 10. CDR3 loop: CSAPAGAGADTQYF. The CDR3 bases are TGCAGCGCCCCAGCGGGGGCTGGGGCAGATACGCAGTATTTT.

This clonotype has at least ten counts. The chain is built from TRBV9 and TRBJ2-3; D assignment may be TRBD1 or TRBD2 (6 bases each). The germline V gene encodes CDR1 SGDLS and CDR2 YYNGEE. The CDR3 is 15 amino acids. Trimming removed 4 bases from V and 2 bases from J, with 14 bases in between. This CDR3 reads CASSPGGGSTDTQYF. CDR3 nucleotides: TGTGCCAGCAGCCCCGGGGGCGGATCCACAGATACGCAGTATTTT.

This clonotype was observed at least ten times. The rearrangement uses TRBV29-1 and TRBJ2-1; D perhaps matches TRBD2 (5 bases). This CDR3 contains 11 residues. Germline CDR1 and CDR2: SQVTM and ANQGSEA. Deletions cut 6 bases from V and 10 bases from J, with 13 bases between. CDR3 loop: CSVEERAEQFF. Here the CDR3 DNA reads TGCAGCGTGGAGGAGAGGGCCGAGCAGTTCTTC.

This clonotype was seen ten or more times. The rearrangement uses TRBV15 and TRBJ1-2; D remains unclear. Trimming removed 0 bases at V and 3 bases at J, with 14 bases between. The CDR3 runs 16 residues. Germline V gives CDR1 LNHNV, CDR2 YYDKDF (reference sequence). The CDR3 bases are TGTGCCACCAGCAGAGAACCCTGGTCGGCCTACTATGGCTACACCTTC. Protein sequence: CATSREPWSAYYGYTF.

The chain joins TRBV6-2 or TRBV6-3 to TRBJ2-7, with 8 positions matching TRBD2. Losses at the gene ends were 0 bases for V and 3 bases for J; bases not matched to a gene: 4. Germline CDR1 and CDR2: MNHEY and SVGEGT. The CDR3 is 15 residues long. The CDR3 region has the DNA TGTGCCAGCAGTTACTCGGCACTAGCGGACTACGAGCAGTACTTC. Amino acid sequence: CASSYSALADYEQYF.

The V gene is TRBV24-1, the J gene TRBJ2-1; 9 nucleotides line up with TRBD2. The germline V gene encodes CDR1 KGHDR and CDR2 SFDVKD. The CDR3 length is 16 residues. Germline trimming cut 5 bases from V and 7 bases from J; bases unmatched to any gene: 11. The CDR3 DNA reads TGTGCCACCAGTGGCCGTAGCGGGAGTCCCAGGAATGAGCAGTTCTTC. Amino acid sequence: CATSGRSGSPRNEQFF.

This clonotype was seen a few times. The chain joins TRBV18 to TRBJ2-3; D remains ambiguous. The V and J ends lost 1 base and 0 bases respectively, with 5 bases between them. This CDR3 spans 14 amino acids. Germline CDR1 is KGHSH and CDR2 is LQKENI. In DNA, the CDR3 is TGTGCCAGCTCACCACTGGACAGCACAGATACGCAGTATTTT. Translating gives CASSPLDSTDTQYF.

This clonotype was found many times. CDR3 loop: CASSLAGTGNQPQHF. CDR3 nucleotides: TGTGCCAGCAGCTTAGCTGGGACGGGAAATCAGCCCCAGCATTTT. This chain links TRBV7-2 with TRBJ1-5, with D tentatively TRBD1 (5 bases). This CDR3 is built from 15 residues. Germline-derived CDR1 and CDR2 are SGHTA and FQGNSA. Trimming shortened V by 0 bases and J by 4 bases, and 10 bases separated the two germline ends.

This clonotype was seen repeatedly, ten times or more. The rearrangement links TRBV12-3 or TRBV12-4 to TRBJ1-1; D unclear. V was clipped by 2 bases and J by 1 base, with 5 bases between them. The CDR3 spans 13 residues. CDR3 residues: CASSLTANTEAFF. CDR3 sequence (DNA): TGTGCCAGCAGTTTAACGGCGAACACTGAAGCTTTCTTT.

This clonotype was seen repeatedly, ten times or more. The J gene is TRBJ1-2, the V gene TRBV4-1; D might be TRBD1 (5 bases). There are 18 residues in the CDR3. V was cut by 0 bases and J by 4 bases, with 21 bases left in between. Germline values: CDR1 MGHRA, CDR2 YSYEKL. The CDR3 here is CASSQDHTGIGARYGYTF. CDR3 in DNA: TGCGCCAGCAGCCAAGATCATACCGGGATCGGGGCCCGCTATGGCTACACCTTC.

This clonotype occurred many times. The V and J genes are TRBV4-1 and TRBJ2-1; 7 bases match TRBD2. Germline assignment: CDR1 MGHRA and CDR2 YSYEKL. V lost 6 bases and J lost 8; bases outside the gene matches: 10. The CDR3 totals 14 residues. The CDR3 is CASSLRAGIDEQFF. CDR3 bases: TGCGCCAGCAGTCTAAGAGCGGGAATCGATGAGCAGTTCTTC.

This clonotype was seen many times. V usage is TRBV5-4 and J usage is TRBJ1-1; TRBD1 aligns across 9 bases. The CDR3 length is 13 residues. Germline values: CDR1 SGHNT, CDR2 YYREEE (reference sequence). J lost 4 bases, V lost 4 bases, and 2 bases had no gene match. The CDR3 loop reads CASSVTGGTEAFF. The CDR3 DNA sequence: TGTGCCAGCAGCGTGACAGGGGGCACTGAAGCTTTCTTT.

This clonotype was counted many times. The rearrangement joins TRBV7-2 to TRBJ1-1; D uncertain. Germline V gene data show CDR1 as SGHTA and CDR2 as FQGNSA. This CDR3 is built from 11 residues. Trimming pared 5 bases from V and 8 bases from J, leaving 9 bases between. CDR3 sequence (DNA): TGTGCCAGCAGCGCCCGGGGAGAAGCTTTCTTT. It translates to CASSARGEAFF.

Ten or more counts support this clonotype. The J gene is TRBJ2-1, the V gene TRBV5-6; 7 bases align to TRBD1. The ends lost 4 bases at V and 13 bases at J; junction bases unmatched: 8. This CDR3 is built from 12 residues. Germline CDR1 is SGHDT and CDR2 is YYEEEE. This CDR3 is CASSVRDRLQFF. The CDR3 coding sequence is TGTGCCAGCAGCGTCCGGGACAGACTACAGTTCTTC.

This clonotype occurred many times. The J gene is TRBJ1-1, the V gene TRBV6-2 or TRBV6-3; 8 nucleotides match TRBD1. Trimming took 6 bases from V and 0 from J; bases not matched to a gene: 3. CDR3 length equals 14 residues. CDR1 and CDR2 (germline): MNHEY, SVGEGT. This CDR3 is CASSETGVNTEAFF. The CDR3 DNA reads TGTGCCAGCAGCGAGACAGGGGTGAACACTGAAGCTTTCTTT.

This clonotype was seen at least ten times. This chain connects TRBV9 to TRBJ2-7; TRBD2 matches 7 bases. This CDR3 region has 11 residues. Germline V gives CDR1 SGDLS, CDR2 YYNGEE. The ends lost 7 bases at V and 2 bases at J; junction bases unmatched: 0. DNA of the CDR3: TGTGCCAGCGGGGGGGCCTACGAGCAGTACTTC. Translated, it gives CASGGAYEQYF.